The next 23 T cell receptor beta chains were all read from a single sample in a study of blood T cells in healthy people across ages. Using a J-beta primer mix together with a sample-barcoded 5' primer, a second PCR was run for roughly 7 to 12 cycles. MiXCR, applied by TCRdb to the 5' RACE reads, yields one record per CDR3 protein. The top ten hold around 16% of the sample, which has roughly 900,000 distinct CDR3 sequences, around 28% seen once. Specimen: blood. These receptors were collected from a woman aged 80 or older in good health.

Ten or more counts support this clonotype. This chain uses TRBV11-2 with TRBJ2-1; 15 bases line up with TRBD2. V trimming: 4 bases; J trimming: 2 bases; junction bases outside the gene matches: 6. This CDR3 comprises 18 residues. CDR1 is SGHAT and CDR2 is FQNNGV in the germline V gene. The CDR3 DNA reads TGTGCCAGCAGCTCCGGGACTAGCGGGGGGCCGGCCTACAATGAGCAGTTCTTC. Encoded protein: CASSSGTSGGPAYNEQFF.

This chain joins TRBV7-9 and TRBJ2-5; the D gene is possibly TRBD1 (5 bases). Per the germline V gene, CDR1 is SEHNR and CDR2 is FQNEAQ (reference sequence). This CDR3 is 14 amino acids long. The V end was cut by 8 bases, the J end by 11 bases, with 24 bases between. CDR3 nucleotide sequence: TGTGCCAGCCGCTACCAGGGTGTTGGCAATGAGCAGTACTTC. It yields the protein CASRYQGVGNEQYF.

This clonotype was seen many times. The chain recombines TRBV7-2 with TRBJ2-1; D is ambiguous. Trimming took 2 bases from V and 8 from J, leaving 13 bases between them. The CDR3 extends over 14 amino acids. Germline lookup yields CDR1 SGHTA and CDR2 FQGNSA. This CDR3 is CASSLLSTADEQFF. In DNA, the CDR3 is TGTGCCAGCAGCTTACTGAGTACCGCGGATGAGCAGTTCTTC.

This clonotype has a count of ten or more. The chain couples TRBV5-1 to TRBJ2-5, with 9 bases fitting TRBD1. The CDR3 is 14 amino acids. Germline trimming cut 2 bases from V and 5 bases from J; bases unmatched to any gene: 4. Germline loops: CDR1 SGHRS, CDR2 YFSETQ. For the CDR3, the DNA is TGCGCCAGCAGCTTTCACAGGGGGCGGGAGACCCAGTACTTC. Protein product: CASSFHRGRETQYF.

This clonotype was picked up one time. The genes are TRBV7-2 and TRBJ2-3; 8 bases agree with TRBD2. CDR1 is SGHTA and CDR2 is FQGNSA in the germline V gene. The V segment lost 4 bases and the J segment 4 bases; nucleotides outside the gene matches: 4. The CDR3 is 14 residues long. CDR3: CASSSAGASDTQYF. In nucleotides, the CDR3 is TGTGCCAGCAGCTCAGCGGGAGCCTCAGATACGCAGTATTTT.

This clonotype appeared a few times. This may come from a read error, since a much larger clone is one base off. The chain uses TRBV6-5 and TRBJ2-7, with 7 bases matching TRBD1. Germline loops: CDR1 MNHEY, CDR2 SVGAGI. V was pared by 6 bases and J by 7 bases, with 6 bases of the junction left unmatched. The CDR3 covers 12 residues. CDR3 in amino acids: CASRTGANEQYF. CDR3 sequence (DNA): TGTGCCAGCAGAACAGGGGCCAATGAGCAGTACTTC.

The sample holds many counts of this clonotype. This chain joins TRBV30 and TRBJ2-3; D could derive from TRBD1 or TRBD2 (5 bases each). The germline gives CDR1 GTSNPN, CDR2 SVGIG (reference sequence). Trimming shortened V by 3 bases and J by 6 bases, and 10 bases separated the two germline ends. The CDR3 is made up of 12 amino acids. The CDR3 DNA sequence: TGTGCCTGGAGCCCGGGGCTGGATACGCAGTATTTT. Translating gives CAWSPGLDTQYF.

This chain connects TRBV19 to TRBJ2-1; 8 bases fit TRBD1. The CDR3 covers 16 residues. Germline values: CDR1 LNHDA, CDR2 SQIVND (reference sequence). J lost 2 bases, V lost 2 bases, and 5 bases had no gene match. CDR3 residues: CASSIQGALTYNEQFF. CDR3 in DNA: TGTGCCAGTAGTATACAGGGGGCGCTGACCTACAATGAGCAGTTCTTC.

This clonotype was seen repeatedly, ten times or more. The chain combines TRBV5-1 with TRBJ2-5, with 12 bases that match TRBD1. Germline V gene data show CDR1 as SGHRS and CDR2 as YFSETQ. Unmatched junction bases numbered 4, after V lost 4 bases and J lost 0 bases. This CDR3 is 16 amino acids long. The CDR3 nucleotides read TGCGCCAGCAGCGGGGGGACAGGGGGCTACCAAGAGACCCAGTACTTC. Residues: CASSGGTGGYQETQYF.

The V and J genes are TRBV7-2 and TRBJ1-2; D perhaps matches TRBD1 (6 bases). Trimming took 2 bases from V and 4 from J, leaving 11 bases between them. In germline, CDR1 is SGHTA, CDR2 FQGNSA. The CDR3 covers 14 residues. The CDR3 region is CASSLPGGAYGYTF. The CDR3 DNA reads TGTGCCAGCAGCTTACCCGGGGGCGCCTATGGCTACACCTTC.

At least ten counts were recorded for this clonotype. The rearrangement joins TRBV4-3 to TRBJ2-1; possibly TRBD2 for D (6 bases). CDR1 and CDR2 from the germline V gene are LGHNA and YSLEER. Deletions cut 0 bases from V and 2 bases from J, with 14 bases between. The CDR3 runs to 17 residues. DNA of the CDR3: TGCGCCAGCAGCCAAGATCTCGGGGGAACTACCTACAATGAGCAGTTCTTC. Protein product: CASSQDLGGTTYNEQFF.

The V call is TRBV9, the J call TRBJ2-2; the match to TRBD2 covers 13 bases. The CDR3 contains 15 residues. Germline lookup yields CDR1 SGDLS and CDR2 YYNGEE. Losses at the gene ends were 5 bases for V and 6 bases for J; bases not matched to a gene: 4. CDR3 protein: CASSTSGGAPGELFF. CDR3 DNA sequence: TGTGCCAGCAGTACTAGCGGGGGGGCCCCCGGGGAGCTGTTTTTT.

The CDR3: CASSLSLGDTEAFF. DNA of the CDR3: TGTGCCAGCAGCTTATCTCTTGGGGACACTGAAGCTTTCTTT. The J gene is TRBJ1-1, the V gene TRBV11-3; D unclear. The CDR3 runs 14 residues. Trimming removed 2 bases from V and 3 bases from J, with 10 bases in between. Germline CDR1 SGHNT, CDR2 YENEEA.

At least ten counts were recorded for this clonotype. The V call is TRBV11-2, the J call TRBJ2-1; TRBD1 agrees at 10 bases. The CDR3 spans 15 residues. Germline V gene data show CDR1 as SGHAT and CDR2 as FQNNGV. The V segment lost 2 bases and the J segment 7 bases; nucleotides outside the gene matches: 5. The CDR3 nucleotides are TGTGCCAGCAGCTTATATGGACAGGGGGATAATGAGCAGTTCTTC. Protein sequence: CASSLYGQGDNEQFF.

This clonotype was seen ten or more times. The CDR3 DNA is TGTGCCAGCAGCGTTAGGCGGGGTCAAGAGACCCAGTACTTC. Translated, it gives CASSVRRGQETQYF. The chain is built from TRBV3-1 and TRBJ2-5, with D possibly matching TRBD2 (6 bases). The germline gives CDR1 LGHDT, CDR2 YNNKEL (reference sequence). There are 14 residues in the CDR3. Deletions cut 5 bases from V and 2 bases from J, with 12 bases between.

This clonotype has only a few counts. A read error may explain this, as a much larger clone is one base away. The J gene is TRBJ2-1, the V gene TRBV20-1; D call uncertain. V lost 6 bases, J lost 10 bases, and 19 bases lay in between. Germline-derived CDR1 and CDR2 are DFQATT and SNEGSKA (reference sequence). This CDR3 contains 13 residues. The CDR3 sequence: CSARNLRSYEQFF. In DNA form, the CDR3 reads TGCAGTGCCAGGAACCTTAGATCCTACGAGCAGTTCTTC.

Many counts were recorded for this clonotype. The chain recombines TRBV6-2 or TRBV6-3 with TRBJ2-1; TRBD2 agrees at 10 bases. CDR1 is MNHEY, CDR2 SVGEGT, per germline. The ends lost 5 bases at V and 6 bases at J; junction bases unmatched: 4. There are 14 residues in the CDR3. For the CDR3, the DNA is TGTGCCAGCAGTAAGCGGGGGGGCCGCAATGAGCAGTTCTTC. As protein: CASSKRGGRNEQFF.

This clonotype was found many times. This chain joins TRBV30 and TRBJ2-1; no clear D gene. The V gene lost 0 bases and the J gene lost 7 bases, with 4 bases spanning the gap. This CDR3 comprises 11 residues. Germline loops: CDR1 GTSNPN, CDR2 SVGIG (reference sequence). Here the CDR3 reads CAWSVKNEQFF. DNA for the CDR3: TGTGCCTGGAGTGTCAAGAATGAGCAGTTCTTC.

A few counts support this clonotype. The chain employs TRBV11-2 and TRBJ2-5; the D gene is possibly TRBD1 (6 bases). Germline V gene sequence: CDR1 SGHAT, CDR2 FQNNGV. V shed 5 bases and J shed 1 base, with 17 bases lying between them. The CDR3 spans 16 residues. CDR3 region: CASSPTADRFQETQYF. CDR3 in DNA: TGTGCCAGCAGCCCAACCGCGGACAGATTCCAAGAGACCCAGTACTTC.

This clonotype was detected many times. The CDR3 bases are TGTGCCAGCAGCCCGGGGATTCTAAGCTCCTACAATGAGCAGTTCTTC. It translates to CASSPGILSSYNEQFF. The V call is TRBV4-2, the J call TRBJ2-1, with D tentatively TRBD2 (5 bases). CDR3 size: 16 residues. V lost 4 bases and J lost 0, with 13 bases in between. In germline, CDR1 is LGHNA, CDR2 YNFKEQ.

This rearrangement joins TRBV7-9 to TRBJ1-2; no firm D call. Germline V gives CDR1 SEHNR, CDR2 FQNEAQ (reference sequence). V was shortened by 7 bases and J by 8 bases, with 14 bases between the two germline ends. The length of the CDR3 is 12 residues. As DNA, the CDR3 is TGTGCCAGCACCATAGCCCCCCGAGGCTACACCTTC. Protein: CASTIAPRGYTF.

The J gene is TRBJ1-5, the V gene TRBV29-1; D perhaps matches TRBD1 (5 bases). This CDR3 region has 13 residues. Germline V gene sequence: CDR1 SQVTM, CDR2 ANQGSEA. Trimming took 8 bases from V and 6 from J, leaving 17 bases between them. This CDR3 reads CSTATGLGQPQHF. The CDR3 DNA is TGCAGCACCGCGACGGGGCTAGGTCAGCCCCAGCATTTT.

The rearrangement links TRBV19 to TRBJ2-3, with 7 bases lining up with TRBD1. Germline V lookup: CDR1 LNHDA, CDR2 SQIVND (reference sequence). The CDR3 totals 15 residues. J gave up 4 bases and V 6 bases, and 10 bases lay outside the gene matches. DNA for the CDR3: TGTGCCAGTAGCACAACAGGGGCCCGGGCAGATACGCAGTATTTT. Amino acid sequence: CASSTTGARADTQYF.